A selection of T cell receptor beta chains follows, all from one sample in a study of blood T cells in healthy people across ages. TCRdb processed the 5' RACE reads anew with MiXCR; each CDR3 protein has one entry. This table has around 1.1 million distinct CDR3 sequences, about two fifths appearing once. The specimen sequenced was blood. These receptor sequences come from a man between 18 and 35 years old in good health. The CDR3 runs from the conserved cysteine through the conserved F or W. Fields, in order: clone size, V gene, J gene, CDR3 protein. Rows may omit the clone size; those that give it use once, few, many or a size class.

clone size: .; V gene: TRBV29-1; J gene: TRBJ2-1; CDR3 protein: CSVEDHERGIGNEQFF
clone size: .; V gene: TRBV6-2/TRBV6-3; J gene: TRBJ2-5; CDR3 protein: CASSYYGTGFAETQYF
clone size: few; V gene: TRBV20-1; J gene: TRBJ1-1; CDR3 protein: CSAEAHQGLTEAFF
clone size: .; V gene: TRBV6-2/TRBV6-3; J gene: TRBJ2-7; CDR3 protein: CASSSSPYEQYF
clone size: .; V gene: TRBV5-6; J gene: TRBJ2-3; CDR3 protein: CASSLKGLDTQYF
clone size: few; V gene: TRBV12-3/TRBV12-4; J gene: TRBJ2-2; CDR3 protein: CASRGLAGVNGELFF
clone size: few; V gene: TRBV20-1; J gene: TRBJ2-1; CDR3 protein: CSASSRGLEYNEQFF
clone size: .; V gene: TRBV18; J gene: TRBJ2-1; CDR3 protein: CASSPLDRQSSYNEQFF
clone size: .; V gene: TRBV7-9; J gene: TRBJ1-1; CDR3 protein: CASSFDIRDTEAFF
clone size: .; V gene: TRBV6-1; J gene: TRBJ2-5; CDR3 protein: CASTGPQETQYF
clone size: .; V gene: TRBV27; J gene: TRBJ2-3; CDR3 protein: CASSPRDRRTDTQYF
clone size: .; V gene: TRBV20-1; J gene: TRBJ1-5; CDR3 protein: CSASTGSEQPQHF
clone size: .; V gene: TRBV4-1; J gene: TRBJ2-1; CDR3 protein: CASSLQGSVGGNEQFF
clone size: .; V gene: TRBV19; J gene: TRBJ1-1; CDR3 protein: CASSIAGTGVTEAFF
clone size: .; V gene: TRBV10-3; J gene: .; CDR3 protein: CAISESGQRGTKETQFF
clone size: few; V gene: TRBV20-1; J gene: TRBJ1-5; CDR3 protein: CSALDRRGNQPQHF
clone size: .; V gene: TRBV12-3/TRBV12-4; J gene: TRBJ2-7; CDR3 protein: CASSIRAGSFYEQYF
clone size: few; V gene: TRBV7-6; J gene: TRBJ1-2; CDR3 protein: CASSLQGKYGYTF
clone size: once; V gene: TRBV20-1; J gene: TRBJ2-7; CDR3 protein: CSARGSRSNEQYF
clone size: .; V gene: TRBV7-2; J gene: TRBJ2-5; CDR3 protein: CASSLVRAKTQYF
clone size: few; V gene: TRBV29-1; J gene: TRBJ1-5; CDR3 protein: CSVSGTSDGQPQHF
clone size: .; V gene: TRBV6-1; J gene: TRBJ1-2; CDR3 protein: CASSERGTNYGYTF
clone size: .; V gene: TRBV2; J gene: TRBJ2-7; CDR3 protein: CASNFVLAGGQSSYNEQYF
clone size: .; V gene: TRBV4-1; J gene: TRBJ2-2; CDR3 protein: CASSREVKQDTGELFF
clone size: .; V gene: TRBV9; J gene: TRBJ2-1; CDR3 protein: CASSPSGVSNSYNEQFF
clone size: .; V gene: TRBV7-9; J gene: TRBJ1-1; CDR3 protein: CASSTQGGLNTEAFF